The 28 T cell receptor beta chains given below trace back to one sample, sequenced in a study of T cell repertoires in cytomegalovirus infection. MiXCR, applied by TCRdb to the reads, yields one record per CDR3 protein. The table shows around 740,000 distinct CDR3 sequences, with 35% to 45% occurring only once. Specimen: PBMCs. The receptors originated from a human donor in good health (CMV status not recorded). Some clones in this sample may be carry-over from other donors' samples.

The V call is TRBV29-1, the J call TRBJ2-2, with 10 bases lining up with TRBD1. The CDR3 is made up of 13 amino acids. The trim removed 6 bases at V and 4 bases at J, leaving 2 bases unmatched. Germline V gene sequence: CDR1 SQVTM, CDR2 ANQGSEA. The DNA for the CDR3 is TGCAGCGTGAGGACAGGGGGCACCGGGGAGCTGTTTTTT. Amino acids: CSVRTGGTGELFF.

This clonotype was picked up many times. This chain uses TRBV7-8 with TRBJ1-3; TRBD1 aligns across 7 bases. CDR3 length: 15 residues. The V gene's germline CDR1 is SGHVS and CDR2 FQNEAQ. V dropped 8 bases and J dropped 0; count of bases not matched to a gene: 7. In DNA, the CDR3 is TGTGCCAGCCGGGAGGGGGCCAACTCTGGAAACACCATATATTTT. It is translated as CASREGANSGNTIYF.

The V and J genes are TRBV6-8 and TRBJ2-7; D ambiguous. The CDR3 totals 14 residues. The V end lost 5 bases, the J end lost 0 bases, and 11 bases lay between the germline ends. The germline V gene has CDR1 MNHGY and CDR2 SAAAGT. The DNA of the CDR3 is TGTGCCAGCAGTACCTCGGTCAGCTCCTACGAGCAGTACTTC. Translation gives CASSTSVSSYEQYF.

This clonotype was seen repeatedly, ten times or more. This chain connects TRBV5-1 to TRBJ2-3; 12 nucleotides match TRBD1. The CDR3 runs 15 residues. Germline loops: CDR1 SGHRS, CDR2 YFSETQ. The J segment lost 6 bases and the V segment lost 3 bases, leaving 5 bases of the junction unmatched. CDR3 DNA: TGCGCCAGCAGCTCGGGACAGGGGGCTGTTGATACGCAGTATTTT. The encoded protein is CASSSGQGAVDTQYF.

With regard to this clonotype: At one end, the junction sequence differs from germline, possibly due to a read error. The V gene is TRBV5-3, the J gene TRBJ2-2; D remains ambiguous. TRBV5-3 is recorded as an ORF, its role being uncertain. The CDR3 loop spans 16 amino acids. The CDR3 reads CASSLEPPQSTGELFF. DNA for the CDR3: TGTGCCAGCAGCTTGGAACCGCCACAGTCAACCGGGGAGCTGTTTTTT.

This clonotype was seen many times. The V call is TRBV6-1, the J call TRBJ2-3; possibly TRBD1 for D (5 bases). Per the germline V gene, CDR1 is MNHNS and CDR2 is SASEGT. This CDR3 contains 15 residues. V was cut by 8 bases and J by 4 bases, with 19 bases left in between. The CDR3 region is CASALGQGEPDTQYF. As DNA, the CDR3 is TGTGCCAGCGCGCTTGGGCAGGGTGAGCCAGATACGCAGTATTTT.

In this sample, this clonotype turned up many times. J is TRBJ2-3 and V is TRBV10-3; 8 nucleotides align to TRBD1. Germline values: CDR1 ENHRY, CDR2 SYGVKD. V lost 3 bases, J lost 4 bases, and 15 bases stayed unmatched. This CDR3 is built from 18 residues. CDR3 DNA: TGTGCCATCAGTGACCAGGGGGCTGCGGCCCTACGGTCAGATACGCAGTATTTT. It codes for CAISDQGAAALRSDTQYF.

As concerns this clonotype: One end of the junction varies from germline; a read error may be responsible. The chain recombines TRBV28 with TRBJ1-2, with D perhaps matching TRBD1 (5 bases). The germline V gene has CDR1 MDHEN and CDR2 SYDVKM. The CDR3 has 14 residues. DNA for the CDR3: TGTGCCAGCAGTCCGTTGTGGGGGAACTATTGCTACACCTTC. Protein sequence: CASSPLWGNYCYTF.

This clonotype was found a few times. The chain recombines TRBV27 with TRBJ1-1; D remains ambiguous. V lost 6 bases and J 1 base, leaving 15 bases between the germline ends. The CDR3 extends over 15 amino acids. From germline, CDR1 is MNHEY and CDR2 SMNVEV (reference sequence). The CDR3: CASSIEVGRNTEAFF. The CDR3 DNA sequence: TGTGCCAGCAGCATAGAAGTCGGGAGGAACACTGAAGCTTTCTTT.

The chain is built from TRBV7-8 and TRBJ1-1; no definite D call. Trimming shortened V by 6 bases and J by 3 bases, and 17 bases separated the two germline ends. Germline CDR1 reads SGHVS; CDR2 reads FQNEAQ. CDR3 length: 15 residues. DNA for the CDR3: TGTGCCAGCAGTGATAAGTGGGGTCCCGACACTGAAGCTTTCTTT. This encodes CASSDKWGPDTEAFF. The whole variable domain, remainder taken from reference TRBV7-8 and TRBJ1-1, is GAGVSQSPRYKVAKRGQDVALRCDPISGHVSLFWYQQALGQGPEFLTYFQNEAQLDKSGLPSDRFFAERPEGSVSTLKIQRTQQEDSAVYLCASSDKWGPDTEAFFGQGTRLTVV.

This clonotype appeared many times. The chain has TRBV6-2 or TRBV6-3 and TRBJ2-1, with D perhaps TRBD1 or TRBD2 (5 bases each). The germline gives CDR1 MNHEY, CDR2 SVGEGT. This CDR3 spans 18 amino acids. V was clipped by 5 bases and J by 0 bases, with 20 bases between them. As DNA, the CDR3 is TGTGCCAGCAGTCCATGGGGGTCCGCGGGTAGCTCCTACAATGAGCAGTTCTTC. This translates into CASSPWGSAGSSYNEQFF.

The chain combines TRBV19 with TRBJ1-5; unclear D gene. Germline V gives CDR1 LNHDA, CDR2 SQIVND (reference sequence). The V end lost 1 base, the J end lost 2 bases, and 9 bases lay between the germline ends. CDR3 length: 15 residues. Here the CDR3 DNA reads TGTGCCAGTAGTATAGGGAGGGAAGGCAATCAGCCCCAGCATTTT. Amino acids: CASSIGREGNQPQHF.

This clonotype was observed a few times. V and J are TRBV12-3 or TRBV12-4 and TRBJ1-2; D remains ambiguous. V gave up 4 bases and J gave up 8 bases, with 14 bases separating them. The CDR3 has 13 amino acids. The CDR3 coding sequence is TGTGCCAGCAGTTCAGACGGAACGGGGGGCTACACCTTC. Translating it yields CASSSDGTGGYTF.

The gene calls are TRBV11-2 and TRBJ2-7; 9 bases match TRBD1. Trimming cost V 5 bases and J 7 bases; bases outside gene matches: 9. The CDR3 consists of 14 residues. Germline V gene data show CDR1 as SGHAT and CDR2 as FQNNGV. Here the CDR3 reads CASSPTTGGWEQYF. Written as DNA, the CDR3 is TGTGCCAGCAGCCCTACCACAGGGGGCTGGGAGCAGTACTTC.

The V gene is TRBV5-4, the J gene TRBJ1-3; TRBD1 matches at 8 bases. With V trimmed by 4 bases and J by 0 bases, 6 bases remained unmatched. The CDR3 is made up of 16 amino acids. CDR1 and CDR2 (germline): SGHNT, YYREEE (reference sequence). The CDR3: CASSRTGNPSGNTIYF. The DNA for the CDR3 is TGTGCCAGCAGCCGGACAGGGAACCCCTCTGGAAACACCATATATTTT.

On this clonotype: The conserved phenylalanine or tryptophan normally closing the CDR3 is absent here, so this likely arose from a read error. No DNA is shown, since the ends of the CDR3 on it are uncertain; the CDR3 is the one TCRdb lists. The chain couples TRBV7-2 to TRBJ1-2; the tabulated D call, TRBD1, remains unverified against the DNA. The CDR3 contains 13 residues when both ends are counted. Per the germline V gene, CDR1 is SGHTA and CDR2 is FQGNSA. This CDR3 is CASSFTGNYGYPL.

This clonotype came up a few times. The chain joins TRBV6-1 to TRBJ2-7; TRBD1 matches at 8 bases. The CDR3 length is 13 residues. The V gene end was trimmed by 7 bases and the J gene end by 5 bases; junction bases not matched to a gene: 7. Germline loops: CDR1 MNHNS, CDR2 SASEGT. The CDR3, as DNA: TGTGCCAGCAAGAACAGGGGGAAGGACGAGCAGTACTTC. The encoded protein is CASKNRGKDEQYF.

The chain carries TRBV5-1 and TRBJ2-1; possible D gene TRBD1, 5 bases. The V and J ends lost 2 bases and 2 bases respectively, with 11 bases between them. CDR1 is SGHRS, CDR2 YFSETQ, per germline. The CDR3 runs 15 residues. CDR3 residues: CASSLRGTTYNEQFF. CDR3 in DNA: TGCGCCAGCAGCTTAAGGGGAACAACCTACAATGAGCAGTTCTTC.

Regarding this clonotype: Just one base apart from a much larger clone, this may be a read error. The chain joins TRBV7-2 to TRBJ2-4; D unresolved. Germline assignment: CDR1 SGHTA and CDR2 FQGNSA. The CDR3 covers 18 residues. The V gene lost 3 bases and the J gene lost 8 bases, with 26 bases spanning the gap. This CDR3 reads CASSLRADRSLHQYIQYF. The CDR3 nucleotides are TGTGCCAGCAGCTTGAGAGCCGACCGTAGCCTCCATCAATACATTCAGTACTTC.

Many counts were recorded for this clonotype. This rearrangement joins TRBV7-2 to TRBJ2-3; the match to TRBD2 covers 7 bases. The germline gives CDR1 SGHTA, CDR2 FQGNSA. J gave up 2 bases and V 4 bases, and 9 bases lay outside the gene matches. This CDR3 has 16 residues. The CDR3 DNA is TGTGCCAGCAGCTCGCGCCTAGCGGAGTCCACAGATACGCAGTATTTT. Protein product: CASSSRLAESTDTQYF.

This clonotype was seen more than once but under ten times. The rearrangement joins TRBV10-3 to TRBJ2-3; 9 bases line up with TRBD2. J gave up 2 bases and V 5 bases, and 8 bases lay outside the gene matches. The germline V gene has CDR1 ENHRY and CDR2 SYGVKD. This CDR3 has 16 residues. CDR3 sequence reads: CAISSLAGALTDTQYF. The DNA for the CDR3 is TGTGCCATCAGTTCCTTAGCGGGAGCACTCACAGATACGCAGTATTTT.

This clonotype has only a few counts. V gene TRBV18 combines with J gene TRBJ2-7; weak D call: TRBD2 (5 bases). The V end lost 2 bases, the J end lost 2 bases, and 19 bases lay between the germline ends. Germline V gene lookup returns CDR1 KGHSH and CDR2 LQKENI. This CDR3 contains 17 residues. The CDR3: CASSPSPTLRVAYEQYF. The CDR3 DNA is TGTGCCAGCTCACCATCGCCCACCTTGCGGGTGGCCTACGAGCAGTACTTC. The full variable domain, in which reference TRBV18 and TRBJ2-7 provide the parts outside the CDR3, is NAGVMQNPRHLVRRRGQEARLRCSPMKGHSHVYWYRQLPEEGLKFMVYLQKENIIDESGMPKERFSAEFPKEGPSILRIQQVVRGDSAAYFCASSPSPTLRVAYEQYFGPGTRLTVT.

This chain links TRBV7-2 with TRBJ1-3; no clear D. V shed 1 base and J shed 2 bases, with 9 bases lying between them. Looked up from germline, CDR1 is SGHTA and CDR2 is FQGNSA. The CDR3 consists of 15 residues. The CDR3, as DNA: TGTGCCAGCAGCTTAGTAGCTCCCCCTGGAAACACCATATATTTT. Its protein is CASSLVAPPGNTIYF.

This chain links TRBV20-1 with TRBJ2-3; tentatively, D is TRBD2 (5 bases). The CDR3 has 11 amino acids. Trimming cost V 7 bases and J 1 base, with 6 bases left between them. The germline V gene encodes CDR1 DFQATT and CDR2 SNEGSKA (reference sequence). As DNA, the CDR3 is TGCAGTGGGACTCGCACAGATACGCAGTATTTT. It translates to CSGTRTDTQYF.

This clonotype was recorded only once. The V call is TRBV28, the J call TRBJ1-5; no clear D. The CDR3 contains 11 residues. V lost 6 bases and J 6 bases, leaving 6 bases between the germline ends. Germline-derived CDR1 and CDR2 are MDHEN and SYDVKM. The CDR3 DNA follows: TGTGCCAGCAGCTCCTCTCAGCCCCAGCATTTT. As protein: CASSSSQPQHF.

A few counts support this clonotype. The chain carries TRBV6-5 and TRBJ2-5; maybe TRBD1 (5 bases). The V gene's germline CDR1 is MNHEY and CDR2 SVGAGI. The CDR3 loop spans 15 amino acids. Trimming took off 2 bases at V and 1 base at J, with 11 bases between the two ends. CDR3 DNA: TGTGCCAGCAGTTACCGTTGGACACCCCAAGAGACCCAGTACTTC. Its protein product is CASSYRWTPQETQYF.

The chain employs TRBV6-6 and TRBJ1-3, with D hard to call. The germline V and J ends were trimmed by 4 bases and 7 bases, with 11 bases remaining between them. This CDR3 region has 13 residues. Germline CDR1 reads MNHNY; CDR2 reads SVGAGI (reference sequence). The CDR3 sequence is CASSSEGRNTIYF. The CDR3 DNA reads as TGTGCCAGCAGTTCAGAGGGAAGGAACACCATATATTTT.

The chain carries TRBV7-2 and TRBJ1-6; D is unresolved. Trimming shortened V by 1 base and J by 3 bases, and 7 bases separated the two germline ends. CDR1 is SGHTA and CDR2 is FQGNSA in the germline V gene. The CDR3 sequence is 15 residues long. This CDR3 reads CASSLGRVYNSPLHF. DNA of the CDR3: TGTGCCAGCAGCTTAGGACGGGTCTATAATTCACCCCTCCACTTT.